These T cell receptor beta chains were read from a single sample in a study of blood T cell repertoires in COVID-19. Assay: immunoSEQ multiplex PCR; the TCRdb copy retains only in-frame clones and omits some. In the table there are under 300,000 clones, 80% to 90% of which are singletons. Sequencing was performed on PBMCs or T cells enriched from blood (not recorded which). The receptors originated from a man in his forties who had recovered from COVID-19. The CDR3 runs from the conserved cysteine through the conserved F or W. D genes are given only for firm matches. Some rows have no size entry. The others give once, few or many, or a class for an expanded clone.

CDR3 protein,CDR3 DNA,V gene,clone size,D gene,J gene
CASSIAGGASGELFF,TGTGCCAGTAGTATTGCTGGGGGGGCCTCCGGGGAGCTGTTTTTT,TRBV19,once,.,TRBJ2-2
CASSRASTGEKLFF,TGTGCCAGCAGCCGTGCCTCAACGGGTGAAAAACTGTTTTTT,TRBV5-8,.,.,TRBJ1-4
CARRVRYEQYF,TGCGCCAGGAGGGTACGCTACGAGCAGTACTTC,TRBV23-1,.,.,TRBJ2-7
CAWSVEGRRQPQHF,TGTGCCTGGAGTGTGGAGGGGCGGCGTCAGCCCCAGCATTTT,TRBV30,.,.,TRBJ1-5
CASSIDYLAPGTGYEQFF,TGTGCCAGTAGTATAGATTACCTCGCACCCGGGACAGGGTATGAGCAGTTCTTC,TRBV19,.,TRBD1,TRBJ2-1
CASSPYRGLGQPQHF,TGTGCCAGCAGTCCCTACAGGGGGCTGGGACAGCCCCAGCATTTT,TRBV28,.,TRBD1,TRBJ1-5
CASSVTGLAGGNEQFF,TGTGCCAGCAGCGTTACCGGACTAGCGGGAGGAAATGAGCAGTTCTTC,TRBV9,.,TRBD2,TRBJ2-1
CASSPGHPYGYTF,TGTGCCAGCAGTCCGGGACACCCCTATGGCTACACCTTC,TRBV12-3/TRBV12-4,.,.,TRBJ1-2
CASSGGQQGQPQHF,TGTGCCAGCAGCGGCGGCCAACAGGGTCAGCCCCAGCATTTT,TRBV7-2,.,.,TRBJ1-5
CASSPLGHLYNEQFF,TGTGCCAGCAGCCCTCTGGGGCACCTATACAATGAGCAGTTCTTC,TRBV7-3,.,.,TRBJ2-1
CASSVDLTSPTNTQYF,TGTGCCAGCAGCGTAGATTTGACTAGCCCGACGAATACGCAGTATTTT,TRBV9,.,TRBD2,TRBJ2-3
CASSPQGIGALDEQFF,TGTGCCAGCTCACCACAGGGCATAGGGGCGTTGGATGAGCAGTTCTTC,TRBV18,.,.,TRBJ2-1
CASSLGGLRGYNQPQHF,TGTGCCAGCAGCTTAGGGGGGCTGAGGGGTTACAATCAGCCCCAGCATTTT,TRBV7-9,.,.,TRBJ1-5
CASSFSYQPQHF,TGTGCCAGCAGTTTTTCATATCAGCCCCAGCATTTT,TRBV12-3/TRBV12-4,.,.,TRBJ1-5
CASSYPRGQGQREKLFF,TGTGCCAGCAGTTACCCGAGAGGACAGGGGCAACGAGAAAAACTGTTTTTT,TRBV6-2/TRBV6-3,.,TRBD1,TRBJ1-4
CAIRGGTGAGNEKLFF,TGTGCCATCAGAGGAGGGACAGGGGCCGGAAATGAAAAACTGTTTTTT,TRBV10-3,.,TRBD1,TRBJ1-4
CATSGTGTGIFQPQHF,TGTGCCACCAGCGGTACCGGGACAGGGATATTTCAGCCCCAGCATTTT,TRBV15,.,TRBD1,TRBJ1-5
CSVVQREQYF,TGCAGCGTTGTTCAGAGGGAGCAGTACTTC,TRBV29-1,.,.,TRBJ2-7